These 9 T cell receptor beta chains originate from one sample sequenced in a study of blood T cell repertoires in COVID-19. TCRdb's table, derived via immunoSEQ multiplex PCR, lists solely in-frame clones and lacks some. The repertoire has tens of thousands of clones, 75% to 90% of them found once; the top ten carry roughly an eighth. Sequencing was done on a sample of peripheral blood. The receptors derive from a man between 65 and 85 years old with active or convalescent COVID-19.

This chain joins TRBV27 and TRBJ2-7; 9 bases are a match to TRBD1. Germline values: CDR1 MNHEY, CDR2 SMNVEV (reference sequence). This CDR3 has 13 residues. V dropped 6 bases and J dropped 1; count of bases not matched to a gene: 1. CDR3 nucleotides: TGTGCCAGCAGGGACAGGGGATCCTACGAGCAGTACTTC. This translates into CASRDRGSYEQYF.

The V and J genes are TRBV27 and TRBJ2-3; D possibly corresponds to TRBD2 (6 bases). The germline CDR1 and CDR2 sequences are MNHEY and SMNVEV (reference sequence). CDR3 length: 15 residues. The germline V and J ends were trimmed by 2 bases and 0 bases, with 9 bases remaining between them. CDR3 DNA: TGTGCCAGCAGTTTACGACTAGTAAGCACAGATACGCAGTATTTT. Translating gives CASSLRLVSTDTQYF.

The chain links TRBV15 to TRBJ2-1; TRBD2 matches 11 bases. The length of the CDR3 is 18 residues. In germline, CDR1 is LNHNV, CDR2 YYDKDF (reference sequence). The junction had 11 bases not matched to a gene; V was cut back by 3 bases and J by 4 bases. The CDR3 nucleotides read TGTGCCACCAGCAGGGTAGCGGGGGGGGATGACCTTTACAATGAGCAGTTCTTC. It is translated as CATSRVAGGDDLYNEQFF.

This chain links TRBV5-1 with TRBJ1-1, with D uncertain. Germline-derived CDR1 and CDR2 are SGHRS and YFSETQ. V was shortened by 5 bases and J by 1 base, with 9 bases between the two germline ends. The CDR3 has 13 amino acids. The CDR3 here is CASSPIQNTEAFF. The DNA for the CDR3 is TGCGCCAGCAGTCCCATCCAGAACACTGAAGCTTTCTTT. Full variable domain (outside the CDR3, taken from reference TRBV5-1 and TRBJ1-1): KAGVTQTPRYLIKTRGQQVTLSCSPISGHRSVSWYQQTPGQGLQFLFEYFSETQRNKGNFPGRFSGRQFSNSRSEMNVSTLELGDSALYLCASSPIQNTEAFFGQGTRLTVV.

The chain carries TRBV11-2 and TRBJ2-2; D perhaps matches TRBD1 (5 bases). The V end lost 8 bases, the J end lost 5 bases, and 12 bases lay between the germline ends. Germline values: CDR1 SGHAT, CDR2 FQNNGV. The CDR3 is 13 residues long. The CDR3 nucleotides are TGTGCCAGCGGGCAGGGTAGAACCGGGGAGCTGTTTTTT. It translates to CASGQGRTGELFF.

Note on this clone: The sample holds other DNA sequences that translate to the same CDR3. The J gene is TRBJ1-2, the V gene TRBV19; D not resolved. The CDR3 runs 14 residues. Between the trimmed V and J ends, which lost 1 base and 0 bases, there was a span of 6 bases. In germline, CDR1 is LNHDA, CDR2 SQIVND (reference sequence). CDR3 nucleotides: TGTGCCAGTAGTATAGCTTCCGCTAACTATGGCTACACCTTC. Protein sequence: CASSIASANYGYTF.

The chain is built from TRBV4-1 and TRBJ1-6, with D unresolved. V shed 1 base and J shed 6 bases, with 16 bases lying between them. The CDR3 loop spans 17 amino acids. Germline CDR1 MGHRA, CDR2 YSYEKL. In DNA, the CDR3 is TGCGCCAGCAGCCAAGTCCCTACTCCGCCCTTTAATTCACCCCTCCACTTT. The encoded protein is CASSQVPTPPFNSPLHF.

The CDR3 protein is CASSFSGGNTQYF. The CDR3, as DNA: TGTGCCAGCAGTTTTTCGGGGGGCAATACGCAGTATTTT. This sequence joins TRBV12-3 or TRBV12-4 and TRBJ2-3; perhaps TRBD2 as D (7 bases). Deletions cut 3 bases from V and 7 bases from J, with 11 bases between. This CDR3 has 13 amino acids.

J is TRBJ1-2 and V is TRBV24-1, with 7 bases aligning to TRBD1. Germline V gene data show CDR1 as KGHDR and CDR2 as SFDVKD. This CDR3 comprises 14 residues. The V and J ends lost 4 bases and 4 bases, in that order; junction bases with no gene match: 5. In DNA, the CDR3 is TGTGCCACCAGTGACCAGGGACAGCTCTATGGCTACACCTTC. The encoded protein is CATSDQGQLYGYTF.